This T cell receptor (beta chain) is from a study of CD8 T cells in ankylosing spondylitis. On this clonotype itself: Its specificity is unknown.

The V gene end was trimmed by 6 bases and the J gene end by 8 bases; junction bases not matched to a gene: 8. From germline, CDR1 is MNHEY and CDR2 SMNVEV (reference sequence). The CDR3 loop spans 14 amino acids. Study results and caveats: Typical of ankylosing spondylitis blood, it appeared, was a TCR beta motif of under 10 highly homologous variants.

TCRdb passed the 5' RACE reads through MiXCR, listing each CDR3 protein once. Of hundreds of thousands of distinct CDR3 sequences in the sample, around 26% are singletons; the top ten hold 0.89%. What was sequenced was blood, either unsorted or a sorted T cell fraction (not recorded which). The chain recombines TRBV27 with TRBJ2-1; 9 bases are shared with TRBD2. The origin of this receptor is a male donor with ankylosing spondylitis. The CDR3, as DNA: TGTGCCAGCAGAAAGACTAGCGGATACGATGAGCAGTTCTTC. This encodes CASRKTSGYDEQFF.